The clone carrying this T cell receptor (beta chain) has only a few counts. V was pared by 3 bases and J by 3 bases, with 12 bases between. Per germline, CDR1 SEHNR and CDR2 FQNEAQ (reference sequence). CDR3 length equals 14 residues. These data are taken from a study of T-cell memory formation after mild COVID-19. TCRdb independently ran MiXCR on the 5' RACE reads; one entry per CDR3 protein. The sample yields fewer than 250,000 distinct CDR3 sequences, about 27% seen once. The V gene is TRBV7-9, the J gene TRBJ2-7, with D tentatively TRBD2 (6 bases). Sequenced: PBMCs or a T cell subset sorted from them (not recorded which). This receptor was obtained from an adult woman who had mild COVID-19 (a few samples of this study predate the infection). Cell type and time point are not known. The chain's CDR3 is CASSLAWGDYEQYF. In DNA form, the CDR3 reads TGTGCCAGCAGCTTGGCCTGGGGGGACTACGAGCAGTACTTC.